In its sample, the clone carrying this TCR beta chain ranks as medium-sized. As yet, its antigen is unknown. No treatment of any kind had been given to any patient before thyroid surgery. The V end lost 7 bases, the J end lost 6 bases, and 16 bases lay between the germline ends. Germline CDR1 SNHLY, CDR2 FYNNEI. There are 13 residues in the CDR3. The data are from a study of metastatic and nonmetastatic thyroid tumors. For the study at large: Malignant thyroid and benign thyroid patients provided blood and tumor or nodule tissue whose repertoires were compared.

Broader study findings: Across blood and tumor, TCR beta diversity in malignant thyroid tumors was reportedly significantly higher than in benign nodules.

TCRdb re-called clones via MiXCR from the PCR reads. Here the sample spans 30,000 or so clones, around 16% being singletons. The V and J genes are TRBV2 and TRBJ2-7; no clear D. The sample comprised blood. This clonotype originated in a female donor with papillary thyroid cancer or a benign thyroid nodule (not recorded which). Some clones in this sample may be carry-over from other donors' samples. The CDR3 bases are TGTGCCAGCACGGTCCCTAAAGGCTCCGAGCAGTACTTC. Its protein product is CASTVPKGSEQYF.